Shown below are 28 T cell receptor beta chains from a single sample sequenced in a study of blood T cell repertoires in COVID-19. Some clones are missing from TCRdb's copy, which holds only in-frame ones; the method was immunoSEQ multiplex PCR. The profile covers around 60,000 clones, with 65% to 85% appearing a single time and roughly 6.7% taken by the ten largest. Sequencing was done on a sample of peripheral blood. These receptors came from a man between 60 and 75 years old with acute or convalescent COVID-19.

This rearrangement joins TRBV18 to TRBJ2-5; D might be TRBD1 (6 bases). Trimming shortened V by 3 bases and J by 5 bases, and 16 bases separated the two germline ends. Per germline, CDR1 KGHSH and CDR2 LQKENI. This CDR3 has 15 residues. CDR3 sequence: CASSPPPQGWETQYF. DNA for the CDR3: TGTGCCAGCTCACCTCCGCCACAGGGCTGGGAGACCCAGTACTTC. Together with reference TRBV18 and TRBJ2-5, the CDR3 gives the full variable domain: NAGVMQNPRHLVRRRGQEARLRCSPMKGHSHVYWYRQLPEEGLKFMVYLQKENIIDESGMPKERFSAEFPKEGPSILRIQQVVRGDSAAYFCASSPPPQGWETQYFGPGTRLLVL.

The V gene is TRBV4-1, the J gene TRBJ2-3; 11 bases are a match to TRBD2. The CDR3 runs to 15 residues. The junction had 0 bases not matched to a gene; V was cut back by 0 bases and J by 4 bases. The germline V gene has CDR1 MGHRA and CDR2 YSYEKL. CDR3 in amino acids: CASSQDSGGADTQYF. The CDR3 DNA is TGCGCCAGCAGCCAAGATAGCGGGGGGGCAGATACGCAGTATTTT.

The chain is built from TRBV7-2 and TRBJ2-7, with 8 bases that match TRBD2. Germline CDR1 and CDR2: SGHTA and FQGNSA. There are 13 residues in the CDR3. Trimming cost V 7 bases and J 8 bases; bases outside gene matches: 10. The CDR3 loop reads CASTSPERGKQYF. The CDR3 bases are TGTGCCAGCACCTCGCCCGAGCGGGGGAAGCAGTACTTC.

V is TRBV7-2 and J is TRBJ2-7; tentative D call: TRBD1 (6 bases). Trimming shortened V by 3 bases and J by 6 bases, and 12 bases separated the two germline ends. Germline V CDR1 and CDR2: SGHTA, FQGNSA. The CDR3 spans 13 residues. The DNA for the CDR3 is TGTGCCAGCAGCTTCGCTACAGGGACCGAGCAGTACTTC. It encodes CASSFATGTEQYF.

This chain uses TRBV18 with TRBJ1-6; TRBD1 might be the D (6 bases). The length of the CDR3 is 15 residues. The germline V and J ends were trimmed by 0 bases and 9 bases, with 12 bases remaining between them. In germline, CDR1 is KGHSH, CDR2 LQKENI. The CDR3 spells CASSPPMGAGSPLHF. DNA for the CDR3: TGTGCCAGCTCACCACCGATGGGGGCGGGTTCACCCCTCCACTTT.

This rearrangement joins TRBV5-1 to TRBJ2-1; no definite D call. The ends were cut back, 1 base at V and 6 bases at J, with 11 bases in the middle. The CDR3 consists of 14 residues. The germline CDR1 and CDR2 sequences are SGHRS and YFSETQ. CDR3 sequence (DNA): TGCGCCAGCAGCTTGTATCCACAAAGCAATGAGCAGTTCTTC. This encodes CASSLYPQSNEQFF.

This clone appeared a single time. This sequence joins TRBV19 and TRBJ1-2, with D possibly being TRBD1 (5 bases). The germline V gene has CDR1 LNHDA and CDR2 SQIVND (reference sequence). This CDR3 contains 13 residues. Deletions cut 3 bases from V and 4 bases from J, with 9 bases between. CDR3 nucleotides: TGTGCCAGTAGTATGGTACAGGCCTATGGCTACACCTTC. This gives the protein CASSMVQAYGYTF.

This rearrangement joins TRBV28 to TRBJ1-2; D may be TRBD1 (5 bases). The ends were cut back, 3 bases at V and 7 bases at J, with 12 bases in the middle. CDR1 and CDR2 (germline): MDHEN, SYDVKM. The CDR3 has 13 residues. CDR3 in DNA: TGTGCCAGCAGTTTGGGGCAAGTCAGTGGCTACACCTTC. Its protein product is CASSLGQVSGYTF.

This clone was counted between two and nine times. The rearrangement joins TRBV2 to TRBJ2-3; D possibly corresponds to TRBD2 (5 bases). Trimming shortened V by 4 bases and J by 7 bases, and 9 bases separated the two germline ends. The germline CDR1 and CDR2 sequences are SNHLY and FYNNEI. The CDR3 has 12 residues. The CDR3 loop reads CASSGTRNTQYF. The CDR3 DNA reads as TGTGCCAGCAGTGGGACTCGGAATACGCAGTATTTT. Using reference TRBV2 and TRBJ2-3 for the parts outside the CDR3, the full variable domain is EPEVTQTPSHQVTQMGQEVILRCVPISNHLYFYWYRQILGQKVEFLVSFYNNEISEKSEIFDDQFSVERPDGSNFTLKIRSTKLEDSAMYFCASSGTRNTQYFGPGTRLTVL.

The V and J genes are TRBV6-4 and TRBJ2-2, with unresolved D. Germline CDR1 and CDR2: MRHNA and SNTAGT. Trimming removed 4 bases from V and 1 base from J, with 4 bases in between. The CDR3 has 13 residues. CDR3 nucleotides: TGTGCCAGCAGTGGACAGAACACCGGGGAGCTGTTTTTT. It is translated as CASSGQNTGELFF.

The V gene is TRBV7-9, the J gene TRBJ2-7; a weak D match, TRBD2 (5 bases). V lost 4 bases and J 5 bases, leaving 18 bases between the germline ends. Germline lookup yields CDR1 SEHNR and CDR2 FQNEAQ (reference sequence). The CDR3 sequence is 15 residues long. In DNA, the CDR3 is TGTGCCAGCAGCTCAGGTCCCTTATCGGGGAACGAGCAGTACTTC. Its translation is CASSSGPLSGNEQYF.

This chain joins TRBV7-6 and TRBJ1-4, with 7 nucleotides matching TRBD1. The CDR3 is made up of 15 amino acids. CDR1 is SGHVS, CDR2 FNYEAQ, per germline. V shed 2 bases, J shed 5 bases, and the junction held 5 bases outside the gene matches. For the CDR3, the DNA is TGTGCCAGCAGCTTACAGGACAGGTTAAATGAAAAACTGTTTTTT. It yields the protein CASSLQDRLNEKLFF. Full variable domain (missing parts from reference TRBV7-6 and TRBJ1-4): GAGVSQSPRYKVTKRGQDVALRCDPISGHVSLYWYRQALGQGPEFLTYFNYEAQQDKSGLPNDRFSAERPEGSISTLTIQRTEQRDSAMYRCASSLQDRLNEKLFFGSGTQLSVL.

This chain joins TRBV5-4 and TRBJ2-7, with 7 nucleotides matching TRBD1. This CDR3 comprises 13 residues. Germline loops: CDR1 SGHNT, CDR2 YYREEE (reference sequence). Trimming removed 4 bases from V and 2 bases from J; junction bases left unmatched: 3. DNA for the CDR3: TGTGCCAGCAGCCGGGGACAGACCTACGAGCAGTACTTC. Translated: CASSRGQTYEQYF.

The V call is TRBV7-2, the J call TRBJ1-2; D not resolved. Germline assignment: CDR1 SGHTA and CDR2 FQGNSA. V was clipped by 3 bases and J by 5 bases, with 13 bases between them. This CDR3 spans 14 amino acids. CDR3 sequence (DNA): TGTGCCAGCAGCTTGGGCAGCTCTACTTATGGCTACACCTTC. It encodes CASSLGSSTYGYTF.

This clone was seen many times. The V and J genes are TRBV2 and TRBJ2-3; 9 bases fit TRBD1. Germline V lookup: CDR1 SNHLY, CDR2 FYNNEI. With V trimmed by 6 bases and J by 3 bases, 13 bases remained unmatched. This CDR3 contains 17 residues. CDR3 nucleotide sequence: TGTGCCAGCAGAGATCTACAGGGGGCGCAGGGAACAGATACGCAGTATTTT. Encoded protein: CASRDLQGAQGTDTQYF.

The chain has TRBV6-5 and TRBJ1-2; TRBD1 agrees at 9 bases. The CDR3 length is 13 residues. The germline gives CDR1 MNHEY, CDR2 SVGAGI. V lost 0 bases and J lost 7; bases outside the gene matches: 0. CDR3 amino acids: CASSYSTGGGYTF. As DNA, the CDR3 is TGTGCCAGCAGTTACTCGACAGGGGGTGGCTACACCTTC.

The rearrangement uses TRBV15 and TRBJ2-1; weak D call: TRBD2 (6 bases). The V gene lost 3 bases and the J gene lost 4 bases, with 13 bases spanning the gap. Germline values: CDR1 LNHNV, CDR2 YYDKDF (reference sequence). The CDR3 sequence is 15 residues long. CDR3 nucleotide sequence: TGTGCCACCAGCAGGGGCGGGGCCGATTACAATGAGCAGTTCTTC. Protein: CATSRGGADYNEQFF.

The chain carries TRBV5-1 and TRBJ1-2; a possible D gene is TRBD1 (5 bases). Trimming cost V 4 bases and J 0 bases, with 13 bases left between them. Germline-derived CDR1 and CDR2 are SGHRS and YFSETQ. The CDR3 has 15 residues. CDR3 residues: CASSRAGTANYGYTF. Here the CDR3 DNA reads TGCGCCAGCAGCAGGGCCGGGACTGCTAACTATGGCTACACCTTC. The entire variable domain, with the rest obtained from reference TRBV5-1 and TRBJ1-2, is as follows: KAGVTQTPRYLIKTRGQQVTLSCSPISGHRSVSWYQQTPGQGLQFLFEYFSETQRNKGNFPGRFSGRQFSNSRSEMNVSTLELGDSALYLCASSRAGTANYGYTFGSGTRLTVV.

The V call is TRBV6-5, the J call TRBJ1-1, with D uncertain. In germline, CDR1 is MNHEY, CDR2 SVGAGI. The V gene lost 8 bases and the J gene lost 2 bases, with 15 bases spanning the gap. The CDR3 spans 14 residues. CDR3 DNA sequence: TGTGCCAGCCCCAAACCCGGTTTAAACACTGAAGCTTTCTTT. It codes for CASPKPGLNTEAFF.

This clone was seen more than once but under ten times. The rearrangement links TRBV10-3 to TRBJ1-5; weak D call: TRBD1 (6 bases). The CDR3 runs to 16 residues. Germline CDR1 reads ENHRY; CDR2 reads SYGVKD. V gave up 0 bases and J gave up 5 bases, with 14 bases separating them. This CDR3 is CAISESGGGEHQPQHF. The CDR3 region has the DNA TGTGCCATCAGTGAGTCTGGGGGGGGCGAACATCAGCCCCAGCATTTT.

CDR3 in DNA: TGTGCCTGGAGTGTACTTAGGACTAGCGGGGGGGCAAATGAGCAGTTCTTC. Translation gives CAWSVLRTSGGANEQFF. V is TRBV30 and J is TRBJ2-1; 15 bases are a match to TRBD2. From germline, CDR1 is GTSNPN and CDR2 SVGIG (reference sequence). J was trimmed by 7 bases and V by 0 bases; bases with no gene match: 7. The CDR3 sequence is 17 residues long.

The rearrangement uses TRBV6-5 and TRBJ1-2, with D perhaps matching TRBD1 (5 bases). Germline CDR1 MNHEY, CDR2 SVGAGI. Between the trimmed V and J ends, which lost 8 bases and 2 bases, there was a span of 12 bases. This CDR3 contains 13 residues. CDR3 sequence (DNA): TGTGCCAGCGGGGGGGTGGCGAACTATGGCTACACCTTC. This sequence encodes CASGGVANYGYTF.

The V gene is TRBV3-1 (or the pseudogene TRBV3-2), the J gene TRBJ2-6, with D hard to call. Looked up from germline, CDR1 is LGHDT and CDR2 is YNNKEL (reference sequence). Deletions cut 0 bases from V and 2 bases from J, with 8 bases between. This CDR3 is 16 amino acids long. This chain's CDR3 is CASSQEGRAGANVLTF. The CDR3 DNA reads as TGTGCCAGCAGCCAAGAGGGCCGTGCTGGGGCCAACGTCCTGACTTTC.

The genes are TRBV7-2 and TRBJ2-5; D not resolved. This CDR3 contains 12 residues. The germline V gene encodes CDR1 SGHTA and CDR2 FQGNSA. V lost 5 bases and J 4 bases, leaving 8 bases between the germline ends. CDR3 nucleotides: TGTGCCAGCAGCCAATCCCCAGAGACCCAGTACTTC. Residues: CASSQSPETQYF.

A single count supports this clone. The genes are TRBV6-4 and TRBJ2-4, with a weak D call TRBD2 (5 bases). Germline V gene sequence: CDR1 MRHNA, CDR2 SNTAGT. There are 14 residues in the CDR3. The germline V and J ends were trimmed by 5 bases and 2 bases, with 10 bases remaining between them. CDR3 protein: CASSLGKTKNIQYF. The CDR3 nucleotides are TGTGCCAGCAGTCTCGGGAAGACCAAAAACATTCAGTACTTC.

This clone appeared a few times. This chain uses TRBV24-1 with TRBJ1-6; 7 nucleotides line up with TRBD1. Germline CDR1 is KGHDR and CDR2 is SFDVKD. The CDR3 loop spans 15 amino acids. The ends lost 4 bases at V and 7 bases at J; junction bases unmatched: 6. The DNA of the CDR3 is TGTGCCACCAGTGAGGCAGGGGGACGGAATTCACCCCTCCACTTT. It yields the protein CATSEAGGRNSPLHF.

The chain carries TRBV18 and TRBJ2-7, with D perhaps TRBD2 (5 bases). Germline V CDR1 and CDR2: KGHSH, LQKENI. V lost 0 bases to trimming and J lost 0 bases, with 9 bases between them. The length of the CDR3 is 15 residues. The CDR3: CASSPPSSSSYEQYF. CDR3 nucleotide sequence: TGTGCCAGCTCACCACCATCTAGCTCCTCCTACGAGCAGTACTTC.

This clone was seen just once. V and J are TRBV5-5 and TRBJ2-2, with D unresolved. CDR1 and CDR2 from the germline V gene are SGHKS and YYEKEE (reference sequence). V was clipped by 4 bases and J by 5 bases, with 12 bases between them. The CDR3 runs to 14 residues. The CDR3 here is CASSAIPRTGELFF. The CDR3, as DNA: TGTGCCAGCAGCGCTATCCCGAGGACCGGGGAGCTGTTTTTT.